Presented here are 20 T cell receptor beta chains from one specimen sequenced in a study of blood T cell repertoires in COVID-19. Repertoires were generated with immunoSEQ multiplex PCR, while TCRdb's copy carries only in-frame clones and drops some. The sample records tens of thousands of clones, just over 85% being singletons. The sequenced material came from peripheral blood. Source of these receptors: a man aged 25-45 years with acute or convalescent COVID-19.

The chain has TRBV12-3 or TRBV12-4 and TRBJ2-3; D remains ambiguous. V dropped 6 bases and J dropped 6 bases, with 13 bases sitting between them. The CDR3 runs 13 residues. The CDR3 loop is CASSPVAFDTQYF. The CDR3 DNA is TGTGCCAGCAGCCCGGTCGCATTTGATACGCAGTATTTT.

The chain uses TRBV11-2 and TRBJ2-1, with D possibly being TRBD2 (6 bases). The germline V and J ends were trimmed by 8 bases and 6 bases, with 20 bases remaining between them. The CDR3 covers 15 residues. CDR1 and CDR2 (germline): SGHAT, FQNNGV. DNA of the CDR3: TGTGCCAGCTCTTGGGAGGCGTCTTGGGGCAATGAGCAGTTCTTC. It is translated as CASSWEASWGNEQFF.

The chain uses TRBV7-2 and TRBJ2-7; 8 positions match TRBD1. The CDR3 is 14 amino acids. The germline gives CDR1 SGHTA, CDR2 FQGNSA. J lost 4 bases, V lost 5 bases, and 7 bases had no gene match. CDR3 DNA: TGTGCCAGCAGCCTAGGACAGGGAATGTACGAGCAGTACTTC. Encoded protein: CASSLGQGMYEQYF. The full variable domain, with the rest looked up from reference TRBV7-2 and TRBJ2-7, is GAGVSQSPSNKVTEKGKDVELRCDPISGHTALYWYRQSLGQGLEFLIYFQGNSAPDKSGLPSDRFSAERTGGSVSTLTIQRTQQEDSAVYLCASSLGQGMYEQYFGPGTRLTVT.

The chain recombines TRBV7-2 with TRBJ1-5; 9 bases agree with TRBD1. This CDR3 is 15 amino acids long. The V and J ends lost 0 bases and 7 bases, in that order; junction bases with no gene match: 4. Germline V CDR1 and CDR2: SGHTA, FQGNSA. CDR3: CASSLAGTGWQPQHF. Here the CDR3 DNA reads TGTGCCAGCAGCTTAGCGGGGACAGGGTGGCAGCCCCAGCATTTT. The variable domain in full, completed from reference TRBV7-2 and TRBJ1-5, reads GAGVSQSPSNKVTEKGKDVELRCDPISGHTALYWYRQSLGQGLEFLIYFQGNSAPDKSGLPSDRFSAERTGGSVSTLTIQRTQQEDSAVYLCASSLAGTGWQPQHFGDGTRLSIL.

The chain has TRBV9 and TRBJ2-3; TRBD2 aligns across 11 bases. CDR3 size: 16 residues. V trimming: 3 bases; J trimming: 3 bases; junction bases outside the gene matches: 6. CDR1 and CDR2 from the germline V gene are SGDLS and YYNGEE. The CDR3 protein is CASSEGASGRTDTQYF. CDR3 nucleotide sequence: TGTGCCAGCAGCGAGGGGGCTAGCGGGAGGACAGATACGCAGTATTTT.

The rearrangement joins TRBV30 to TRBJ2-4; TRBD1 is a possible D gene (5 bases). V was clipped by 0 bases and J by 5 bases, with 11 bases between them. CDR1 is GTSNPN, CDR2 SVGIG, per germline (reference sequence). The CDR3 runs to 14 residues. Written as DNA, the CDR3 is TGTGCCTGGAGTGTTTCCAGGGCGGAAAACATTCAGTACTTC. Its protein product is CAWSVSRAENIQYF.

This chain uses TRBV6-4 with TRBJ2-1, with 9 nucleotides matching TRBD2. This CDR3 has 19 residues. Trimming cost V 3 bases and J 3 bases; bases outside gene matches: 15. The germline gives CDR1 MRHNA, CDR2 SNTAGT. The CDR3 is CASSDGLALRRYYYNEQFF. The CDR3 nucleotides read TGTGCCAGCAGTGATGGACTAGCGCTCAGGAGGTACTACTACAATGAGCAGTTCTTC.

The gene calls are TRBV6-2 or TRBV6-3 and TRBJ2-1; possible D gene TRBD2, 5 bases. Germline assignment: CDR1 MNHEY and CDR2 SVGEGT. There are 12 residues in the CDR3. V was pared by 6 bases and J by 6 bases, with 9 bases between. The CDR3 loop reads CASSVRGNEQFF. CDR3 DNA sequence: TGTGCCAGCAGCGTCCGGGGCAATGAGCAGTTCTTC.

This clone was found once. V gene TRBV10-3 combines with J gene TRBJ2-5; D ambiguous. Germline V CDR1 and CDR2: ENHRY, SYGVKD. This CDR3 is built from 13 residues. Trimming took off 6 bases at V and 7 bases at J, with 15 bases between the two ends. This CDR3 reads CAIRLDREATQYF. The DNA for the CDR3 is TGTGCCATCAGACTCGATAGAGAAGCGACCCAGTACTTC.

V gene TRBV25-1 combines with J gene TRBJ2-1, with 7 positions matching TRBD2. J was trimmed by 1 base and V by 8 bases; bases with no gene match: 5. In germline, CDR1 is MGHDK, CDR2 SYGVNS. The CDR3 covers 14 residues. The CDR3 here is CASLGRESYNEQFF. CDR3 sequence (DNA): TGTGCCAGCCTTGGGAGGGAATCCTACAATGAGCAGTTCTTC.

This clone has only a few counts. The CDR3 nucleotides are TGTGCCAGCAGTGCGGGGAATGAGCAGTTCTTC. Its protein is CASSAGNEQFF. The chain carries TRBV14 and TRBJ2-1; the D gene is possibly TRBD2 (6 bases). The CDR3 is 11 amino acids. Trimming took off 6 bases at V and 7 bases at J, with 7 bases between the two ends. Germline assignment: CDR1 SGHDN and CDR2 FVKESK.

CDR3: CASSQQDEAGELFF. In DNA form, the CDR3 reads TGTGCCAGCAGCCAACAGGACGAGGCCGGGGAGCTGTTTTTT. The gene calls are TRBV7-9 and TRBJ2-2; tentatively, D is TRBD1 (5 bases). The CDR3 runs to 14 residues. V gave up 5 bases and J gave up 6 bases, with 13 bases separating them. Germline-derived CDR1 and CDR2 are SEHNR and FQNEAQ (reference sequence).

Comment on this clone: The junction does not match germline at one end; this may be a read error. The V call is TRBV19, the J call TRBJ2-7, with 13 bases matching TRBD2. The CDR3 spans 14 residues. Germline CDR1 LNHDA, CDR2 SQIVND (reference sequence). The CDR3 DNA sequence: TGTGCCAGTAGTAAAGGACTAGCGGGAGCCCAAAAGAACTTC. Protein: CASSKGLAGAQKNF.

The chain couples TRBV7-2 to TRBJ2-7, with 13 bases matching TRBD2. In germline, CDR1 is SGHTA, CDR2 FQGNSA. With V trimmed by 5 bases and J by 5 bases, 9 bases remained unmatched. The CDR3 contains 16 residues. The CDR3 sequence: CASSQRLAGGVDEQYF. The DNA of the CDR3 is TGTGCCAGCAGCCAACGACTAGCGGGAGGTGTTGACGAGCAGTACTTC.

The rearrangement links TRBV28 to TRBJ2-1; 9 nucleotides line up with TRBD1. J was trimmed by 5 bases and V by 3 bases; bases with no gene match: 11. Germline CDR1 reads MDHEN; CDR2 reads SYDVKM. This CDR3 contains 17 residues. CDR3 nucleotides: TGTGCCAGCAGTTTGAGAGCCGGGACAGGGCTTAACAATGAGCAGTTCTTC. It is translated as CASSLRAGTGLNNEQFF.

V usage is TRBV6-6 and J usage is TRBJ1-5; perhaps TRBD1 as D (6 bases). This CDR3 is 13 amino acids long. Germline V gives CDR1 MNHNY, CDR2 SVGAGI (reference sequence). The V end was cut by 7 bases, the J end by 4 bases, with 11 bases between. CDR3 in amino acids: CASTLGGNQPQHF. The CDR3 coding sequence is TGTGCCAGCACCCTAGGGGGAAATCAGCCCCAGCATTTT.

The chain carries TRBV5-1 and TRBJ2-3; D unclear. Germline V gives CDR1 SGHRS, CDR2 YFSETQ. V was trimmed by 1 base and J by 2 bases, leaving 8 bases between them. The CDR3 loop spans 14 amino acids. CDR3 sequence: CASSLSVVTDTQYF. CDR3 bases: TGCGCCAGCAGCTTGAGTGTAGTCACAGATACGCAGTATTTT.

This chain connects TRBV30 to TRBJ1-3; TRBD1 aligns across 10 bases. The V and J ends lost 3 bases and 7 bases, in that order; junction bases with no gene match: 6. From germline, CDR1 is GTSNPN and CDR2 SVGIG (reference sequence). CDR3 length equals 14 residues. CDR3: CAWSRPGQGNTIYF. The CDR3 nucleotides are TGTGCCTGGAGCCGTCCGGGACAGGGGAACACCATATATTTT.

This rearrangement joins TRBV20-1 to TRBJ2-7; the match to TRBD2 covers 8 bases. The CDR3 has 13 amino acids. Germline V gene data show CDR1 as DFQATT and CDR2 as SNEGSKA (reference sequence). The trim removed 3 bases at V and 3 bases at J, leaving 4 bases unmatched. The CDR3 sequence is CSASQGLGYEQYF. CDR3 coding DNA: TGCAGTGCTAGTCAGGGACTAGGCTACGAGCAGTACTTC.

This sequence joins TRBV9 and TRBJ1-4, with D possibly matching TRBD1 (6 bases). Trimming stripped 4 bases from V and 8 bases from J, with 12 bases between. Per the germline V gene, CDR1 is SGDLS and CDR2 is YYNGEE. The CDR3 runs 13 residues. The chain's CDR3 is CASSPGTPEKLFF. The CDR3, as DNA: TGTGCCAGCAGCCCAGGGACACCAGAAAAACTGTTTTTT.